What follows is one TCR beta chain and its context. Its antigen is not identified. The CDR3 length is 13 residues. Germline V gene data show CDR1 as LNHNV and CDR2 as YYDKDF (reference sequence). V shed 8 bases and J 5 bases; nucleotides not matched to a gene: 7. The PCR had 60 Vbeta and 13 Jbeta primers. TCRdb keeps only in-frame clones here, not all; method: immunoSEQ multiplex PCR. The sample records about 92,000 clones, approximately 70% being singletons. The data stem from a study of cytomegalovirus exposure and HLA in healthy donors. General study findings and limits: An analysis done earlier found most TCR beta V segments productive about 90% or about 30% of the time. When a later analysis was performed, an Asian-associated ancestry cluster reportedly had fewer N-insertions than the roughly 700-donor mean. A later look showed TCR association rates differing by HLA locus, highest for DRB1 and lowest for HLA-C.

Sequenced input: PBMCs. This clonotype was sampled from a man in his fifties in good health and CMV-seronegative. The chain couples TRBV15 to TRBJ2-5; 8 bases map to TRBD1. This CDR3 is CATSFGTGETQYF. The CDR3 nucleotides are TGTGCCACCTCTTTCGGGACAGGCGAGACCCAGTACTTC.